This TCR beta chain emerged from a study of CD8 T cells in ankylosing spondylitis. Study-level findings and limits: Within ankylosing spondylitis blood, a TCR beta motif made up of roughly eight highly homologous variants appeared to be characteristic.

With 0 bases removed from V and 5 bases from J, the gap between germline ends came to 17 bases. The germline V gene encodes CDR1 SGHVS and CDR2 FQNEAQ. This CDR3 contains 17 residues. In regard to this clonotype: The antigen remains unidentified.

Generation of TCR beta libraries employed quantitative 5'-RACE incorporating molecular barcodes. One entry per CDR3 protein results from TCRdb running MiXCR on the 5' RACE reads. Of around 490,000 distinct CDR3 sequences in the sample, approximately 5% were seen once. The chain carries TRBV7-8 and TRBJ1-5, with a possible D match to TRBD1 (5 bases). What was sequenced was blood, either unsorted or a sorted T cell fraction (not recorded which). The receptor's source is a male donor with ankylosing spondylitis. CDR3 coding DNA: TGTGCCAGCAGCTTAGCTCCACAACGGACATTATATCAGCCCCAGCATTTT. The encoded protein is CASSLAPQRTLYQPQHF.